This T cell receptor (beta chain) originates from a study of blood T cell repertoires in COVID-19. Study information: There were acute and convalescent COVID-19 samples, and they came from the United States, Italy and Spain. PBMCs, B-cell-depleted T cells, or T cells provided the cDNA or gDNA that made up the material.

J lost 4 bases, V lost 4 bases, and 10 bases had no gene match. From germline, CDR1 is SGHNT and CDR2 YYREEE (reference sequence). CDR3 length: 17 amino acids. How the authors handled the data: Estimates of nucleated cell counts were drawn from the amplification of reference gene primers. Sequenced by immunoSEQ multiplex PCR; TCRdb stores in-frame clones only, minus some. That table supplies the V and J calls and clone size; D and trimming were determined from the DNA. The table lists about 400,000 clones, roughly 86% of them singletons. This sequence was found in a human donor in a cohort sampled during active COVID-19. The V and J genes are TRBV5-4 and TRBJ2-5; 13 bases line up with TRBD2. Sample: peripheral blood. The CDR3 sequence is CASSDGLAGDGGETQYF. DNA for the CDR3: TGTGCCAGCAGCGACGGACTAGCGGGGGATGGGGGAGAGACCCAGTACTTC.